The clone carrying this T cell receptor beta chain occurred a few times. V trimming: 4 bases; J trimming: 5 bases; junction bases outside the gene matches: 7. The CDR3 runs to 15 residues. In germline, CDR1 is SGHRS, CDR2 YFSETQ. These data are taken from a study of patients and donors after allogeneic stem cell transplantation. TCRdb called the RT-PCR reads again in MiXCR, with one record for every CDR3 protein. This table holds 390,000 or so distinct CDR3 sequences, approximately 16% found once. This receptor was taken from a human donor who was either an allogeneic HSCT recipient or a stem cell or donor lymphocyte infusion donor (not recorded which). It is not recorded whose cells these are; they may come from a transplant donor. The V and J genes are TRBV5-1 and TRBJ1-4, with 8 bases that match TRBD1. Sequencing used blood, either unsorted or a sorted T cell fraction (not recorded which). CDR3 protein: CASSIGQGGNEKLFF. CDR3 sequence (DNA): TGCGCCAGCAGCATAGGACAGGGCGGGAATGAAAAACTGTTTTTT.